This entry lists 20 T cell receptor beta chains sequenced from one sample in a study of cytomegalovirus exposure and HLA in healthy donors. The PCR used 60 Vbeta and 13 Jbeta primers. Measured with immunoSEQ multiplex PCR; TCRdb has only the in-frame clones, and not every one. The sample carries over 85,000 clones, 60% to 80% recorded once. Sequencing was carried out using PBMCs. The receptors shown here come from a female donor in good health and CMV-seronegative.

This clone appeared a single time. The CDR3 coding sequence is TGTGCCAGCAGTGAACGCGCCGTGAACTACGAGCAGTACTTC. Its translation is CASSERAVNYEQYF. The chain is built from TRBV6-1 and TRBJ2-7; D not certain. Per the germline V gene, CDR1 is MNHNS and CDR2 is SASEGT. V was trimmed by 2 bases and J by 3 bases, leaving 11 bases between them. There are 14 residues in the CDR3.

This clone was seen a handful of times. One junction end does not reproduce the germline sequence, and a read error may be involved. The V gene is TRBV18, the J gene TRBJ2-5; maybe TRBD1 (6 bases). CDR1 and CDR2 (germline): KGHSH, LQKENI. The CDR3 sequence is 16 residues long. The CDR3 nucleotides are TGTGCCAGCTCGGCGTTTGGGACAACTTCCCAAGGGACCCAGTACTTC. Protein sequence: CASSAFGTTSQGTQYF.

V gene TRBV11-1 combines with J gene TRBJ2-7; the match to TRBD1 covers 7 bases. This CDR3 spans 18 amino acids. Looked up from germline, CDR1 is SGHAT and CDR2 is FQDESV (reference sequence). The trim removed 1 base at V and 1 base at J, leaving 13 bases unmatched. CDR3: CASSLEGPRDRISYEQYF. The CDR3 DNA follows: TGTGCCAGCAGCTTAGAGGGTCCCCGGGACAGAATTTCCTACGAGCAGTACTTC.

The V call is TRBV13, the J call TRBJ2-1, with TRBD2 matching 8 bases. This CDR3 region has 16 residues. Looked up from germline, CDR1 is PRHDT and CDR2 is FYEKMQ (reference sequence). V shed 4 bases and J 0 bases; nucleotides not matched to a gene: 5. The CDR3 spells CASSSQRGSSYNEQFF. As DNA, the CDR3 is TGTGCCAGCAGCTCCCAGCGGGGGAGCTCCTACAATGAGCAGTTCTTC.

This clone was observed a handful of times. J is TRBJ2-7 and V is TRBV27, with 7 bases identical to TRBD1. In germline, CDR1 is MNHEY, CDR2 SMNVEV (reference sequence). The V and J ends lost 6 bases and 3 bases, in that order; junction bases with no gene match: 8. The CDR3 contains 14 residues. The CDR3 spells CASRDRDAGYEQYF. CDR3 DNA: TGTGCCAGCAGAGACAGGGATGCCGGCTACGAGCAGTACTTC.

V and J are TRBV4-2 and TRBJ2-5; 15 bases map to TRBD2. CDR3 length: 22 residues. V was pared by 4 bases and J by 2 bases, with 20 bases of the junction left unmatched. Germline CDR1 LGHNA, CDR2 YNFKEQ. The CDR3 reads CASSLHSPGLAGGRGSQETQYF. For the CDR3, the DNA is TGTGCCAGCAGCCTCCACTCCCCGGGACTAGCGGGAGGAAGGGGTTCTCAAGAGACCCAGTACTTC.

The rearrangement uses TRBV4-2 and TRBJ2-3, with D tentatively TRBD2 (6 bases). This CDR3 is built from 17 residues. Germline V CDR1 and CDR2: LGHNA, YNFKEQ. Trimming took 2 bases from V and 2 from J, leaving 17 bases between them. Written as DNA, the CDR3 is TGTGCCAGCAGCCAAACGGGACTCACCGCTAACACAGATACGCAGTATTTT. Its translation: CASSQTGLTANTDTQYF.

This chain links TRBV5-6 with TRBJ2-3, with D possibly matching TRBD1 (5 bases). The CDR3 extends over 13 amino acids. CDR1 and CDR2 (germline): SGHDT, YYEEEE. V was cut by 3 bases and J by 4 bases, with 9 bases left in between. Here the CDR3 DNA reads TGTGCCAGCAGCTCTCGACAGCCAGATACGCAGTATTTT. It is translated as CASSSRQPDTQYF. Variable domain in full (rest from reference TRBV5-6 and TRBJ2-3): DAGVTQSPTHLIKTRGQQVTLRCSPKSGHDTVSWYQQALGQGPQFIFQYYEEEERQRGNFPDRFSGHQFPNYSSELNVNALLLGDSALYLCASSSRQPDTQYFGPGTRLTVL.

The rearrangement uses TRBV5-1 and TRBJ2-7; TRBD2 matches 7 bases. The CDR3 covers 15 residues. The trim removed 1 base at V and 2 bases at J, leaving 6 bases unmatched. CDR1 is SGHRS and CDR2 is YFSETQ in the germline V gene. This chain's CDR3 is CASSLTGGETYEQYF. In nucleotides, the CDR3 is TGCGCCAGCAGCTTGACTGGGGGGGAGACCTACGAGCAGTACTTC.

This clone was counted only a few times. The chain employs TRBV27 and TRBJ1-4; D gene uncertain. The V end lost 0 bases, the J end lost 1 base, and 6 bases lay between the germline ends. Germline CDR1 reads MNHEY; CDR2 reads SMNVEV (reference sequence). The CDR3 is made up of 15 amino acids. The CDR3 here is CASSLSWQTNEKLFF. The CDR3 coding sequence is TGTGCCAGCAGTTTATCGTGGCAAACTAATGAAAAACTGTTTTTT.

This clone was observed a few times. The chain uses TRBV6-4 and TRBJ2-1, with 7 bases aligning to TRBD2. Germline-derived CDR1 and CDR2 are MRHNA and SNTAGT. This CDR3 is 16 amino acids long. V dropped 0 bases and J dropped 4; count of bases not matched to a gene: 6. The CDR3 coding sequence is TGTGCCAGCAGTGACTCGGTATCTAGCGGATACAATGAGCAGTTCTTC. Encoded protein: CASSDSVSSGYNEQFF.

This sequence joins TRBV7-8 and TRBJ2-1; 10 nucleotides line up with TRBD2. Germline CDR1 and CDR2: SGHVS and FQNEAQ. Trimming took 3 bases from V and 16 from J; bases not matched to a gene: 12. The CDR3 length is 14 residues. CDR3 sequence reads: CASSFGAGGVDEFF. CDR3 coding DNA: TGTGCCAGCAGCTTCGGAGCGGGGGGGGTTGATGAATTCTTC.

This clone has a single count. The chain has TRBV15 and TRBJ2-2, with a possible D match to TRBD2 (5 bases). This CDR3 spans 12 amino acids. The ends were cut back, 5 bases at V and 4 bases at J, with 5 bases in the middle. CDR1 and CDR2 (germline): LNHNV, YYDKDF (reference sequence). This chain's CDR3 is CATSRGTGELFF. The DNA of the CDR3 is TGTGCCACCAGCCGGGGCACCGGGGAGCTGTTTTTT.

This clone was detected once. The chain combines TRBV9 with TRBJ2-7; 9 nucleotides match TRBD2. Germline loops: CDR1 SGDLS, CDR2 YYNGEE. V trimming: 5 bases; J trimming: 6 bases; junction bases outside the gene matches: 9. The CDR3 runs to 14 residues. CDR3 amino acids: CASSPFSGSREQYF. CDR3 in DNA: TGTGCCAGCAGTCCATTTAGCGGGAGTCGCGAGCAGTACTTC.

V and J are TRBV4-1 and TRBJ2-1; TRBD1 might be the D (5 bases). Per germline, CDR1 MGHRA and CDR2 YSYEKL. Between the trimmed V and J ends, which lost 0 bases and 0 bases, there was a span of 18 bases. The CDR3 extends over 19 amino acids. CDR3 sequence: CASSQDSLGYRSSYNEQFF. The CDR3 DNA follows: TGCGCCAGCAGCCAAGATTCCCTTGGGTACAGGAGCTCCTACAATGAGCAGTTCTTC.

In its sample, this clone was seen once. The chain joins TRBV4-1 to TRBJ2-5; 7 bases match TRBD2. Germline CDR1 is MGHRA and CDR2 is YSYEKL. The length of the CDR3 is 15 residues. The V and J ends lost 1 base and 1 base, in that order; junction bases with no gene match: 3. The CDR3 sequence is CASSQAAGIQETQYF. The CDR3 nucleotides read TGCGCCAGCAGCCAAGCAGCGGGGATCCAAGAGACCCAGTACTTC.

The chain joins TRBV13 to TRBJ2-3; 12 bases align to TRBD2. Trimming cost V 5 bases and J 0 bases; bases outside gene matches: 12. CDR3 length: 19 amino acids. Germline CDR1 and CDR2: PRHDT and FYEKMQ (reference sequence). CDR3 amino acids: CASSRTGRLAGVSTDTQYF. As DNA, the CDR3 is TGTGCCAGCAGCCGCACGGGCAGACTAGCGGGGGTTAGCACAGATACGCAGTATTTT.

V is TRBV19 and J is TRBJ1-6; unclear D gene. Germline CDR1 LNHDA, CDR2 SQIVND (reference sequence). CDR3 length: 17 amino acids. The V end was cut by 1 base, the J end by 1 base, with 11 bases between. The CDR3, as DNA: TGTGCCAGTAGTATAGCGTCCTTGAGGTCCTATAATTCACCCCTCCACTTT. Residues: CASSIASLRSYNSPLHF.

The chain is built from TRBV6-6 and TRBJ2-7; TRBD1 aligns across 8 bases. V dropped 7 bases and J dropped 3; count of bases not matched to a gene: 5. CDR3 size: 13 residues. Germline CDR1 is MNHNY and CDR2 is SVGAGI (reference sequence). The CDR3 nucleotides are TGTGCCAGCAAAGCCGGGACAGGCTACGAGCAGTACTTC. This encodes CASKAGTGYEQYF.

CDR3 sequence (DNA): TGTGCCAGCAGCAGTCGGTCCTTGTCGAACACTGAAGCTTTCTTT. Residues: CASSSRSLSNTEAFF. The gene calls are TRBV4-2 and TRBJ1-1; D is unresolved. The CDR3 runs to 15 residues. Germline V lookup: CDR1 LGHNA, CDR2 YNFKEQ. V was shortened by 5 bases and J by 1 base, with 14 bases between the two germline ends.